This T cell receptor (beta chain) emerged from a study of cytomegalovirus exposure and HLA in healthy donors. Study information: Most donors, roughly 84% of a few hundred genotyped, fell in the Caucasian-associated ancestry cluster. Whole-study findings and limits: TRBV6-2, TRBV6-3 and some other V segments were excluded as indistinguishable.

The PCR employed 60 Vbeta primers together with 13 Jbeta primers. The data were produced by immunoSEQ multiplex PCR, yet TCRdb's version contains in-frame clones alone and is incomplete. The sample yields around 110,000 clones, 9.5% seen once. This CDR3 has 18 amino acids. To note about this clone: As yet, its antigen is unknown.

The J gene is TRBJ1-3, the V gene TRBV21-1; the table calls TRBD1, which could not be checked here. TRBV21-1 is termed a pseudogene. This sequence originates from a young man in good health and CMV-seronegative. The sequenced sample consisted of PBMCs. The CDR3 region is CASSKAGHDRGPGNTIYF. CDR3 nucleotides: TGTGCCAGCAGCAAAGCGGGGCACGACAGGGGGCCTGGAAACACCATATATTTT.